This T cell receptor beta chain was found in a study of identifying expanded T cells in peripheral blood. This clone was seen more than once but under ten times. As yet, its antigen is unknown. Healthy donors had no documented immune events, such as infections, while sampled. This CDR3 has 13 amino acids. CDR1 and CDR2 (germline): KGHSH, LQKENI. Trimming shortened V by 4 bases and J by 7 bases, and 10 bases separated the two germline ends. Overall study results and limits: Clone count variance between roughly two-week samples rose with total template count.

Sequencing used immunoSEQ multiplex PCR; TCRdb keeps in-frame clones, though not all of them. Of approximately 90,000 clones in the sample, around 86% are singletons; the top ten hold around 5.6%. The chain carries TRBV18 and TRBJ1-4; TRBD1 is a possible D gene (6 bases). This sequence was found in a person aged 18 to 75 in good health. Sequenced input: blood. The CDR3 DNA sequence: TGTGCCAGCTCACAACAGGGCAGTGAAAAACTGTTTTTT. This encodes CASSQQGSEKLFF.